What follows are 11 T cell receptor beta chains derived from one specimen sequenced in a study of T cell responses to AZD1222 COVID-19 vaccine (dated by TCRdb to about 2021). The sample's time point label is to be understood as: about 28 days (+/-7) after the second vaccine dose. The library relied on the immunoSEQ multiplex PCR assay. The immuneACCESS repertoire file appears here via TCRdb, limited to in-frame rearrangements. These files lack a portion of the clones; in checked studies, under half of the deficit traces to unresolved V genes, and the cause of the others is not known. Here the sample has 100,000 to 150,000 clones; roughly 90% occur a single time. The ten biggest clones cover around 8.2% of the sample. The source material was peripheral blood, sampled 28 days after the second AZD1222 dose. These receptors were taken from an adult who received the AZD1222 COVID-19 vaccine.

This chain connects TRBV2 to TRBJ1-2, with TRBD1 as a possible D gene (5 bases). V was pared by 6 bases and J by 8 bases, with 16 bases between. CDR1 and CDR2 (germline): SNHLY, FYNNEI. This CDR3 spans 13 amino acids. This CDR3 is CASSARGSKGYTF. CDR3 nucleotides: TGTGCCAGCAGCGCACGGGGGTCTAAGGGCTACACCTTC.

The chain uses TRBV19 and TRBJ2-1; TRBD1 aligns across 10 bases. The germline V gene has CDR1 LNHDA and CDR2 SQIVND (reference sequence). Trimming removed 6 bases from V and 4 bases from J; junction bases left unmatched: 3. The CDR3 is 14 residues long. This chain's CDR3 is CASRGQGFYNEQFF. DNA for the CDR3: TGTGCCAGTAGGGGACAGGGGTTTTACAATGAGCAGTTCTTC. Full variable domain (missing parts from reference TRBV19 and TRBJ2-1): DGGITQSPKYLFRKEGQNVTLSCEQNLNHDAMYWYRQDPGQGLRLIYYSQIVNDFQKGDIAEGYSVSREKKESFPLTVTSAQKNPTAFYLCASRGQGFYNEQFFGPGTRLTVL.

The V gene is TRBV11-2, the J gene TRBJ1-4; D unclear. This CDR3 comprises 15 residues. Germline loops: CDR1 SGHAT, CDR2 FQNNGV. V was clipped by 1 base and J by 4 bases, with 10 bases between them. CDR3 protein: CASSLVGLDNEKLFF. The CDR3 coding sequence is TGTGCCAGCAGCTTAGTTGGTTTGGATAATGAAAAACTGTTTTTT.

This clone has just a few counts. This sequence joins TRBV19 and TRBJ1-2; TRBD1 might be the D (6 bases). Looked up from germline, CDR1 is LNHDA and CDR2 is SQIVND (reference sequence). V was cut by 5 bases and J by 0 bases, with 19 bases left in between. There are 17 residues in the CDR3. The CDR3 spells CASSASGTRITNYGYTF. CDR3 in DNA: TGTGCCAGTAGTGCCTCCGGGACAAGGATAACTAACTATGGCTACACCTTC.

This chain connects TRBV19 to TRBJ1-3; D remains unclear. There are 12 residues in the CDR3. Germline V CDR1 and CDR2: LNHDA, SQIVND (reference sequence). The ends were cut back, 8 bases at V and 4 bases at J, with 9 bases in the middle. The CDR3 reads CASYSAGNTIYF. The CDR3 region has the DNA TGTGCCAGTTACTCCGCGGGAAACACCATATATTTT.

In DNA, the CDR3 is TGTGCCAGCAGAGGCGTTCCGGGACAGGATTACGAGCAGTACTTC. It is translated as CASRGVPGQDYEQYF. The chain has TRBV6-5 and TRBJ2-7; TRBD1 matches 8 bases. After removal of 6 bases from V and 4 bases from J, the junction contained 11 bases not matched to a gene. In germline, CDR1 is MNHEY, CDR2 SVGAGI. This CDR3 is built from 15 residues.

This sequence joins TRBV7-9 and TRBJ1-2, with D perhaps TRBD1 (5 bases). CDR3 length: 13 amino acids. Germline V CDR1 and CDR2: SEHNR, FQNEAQ (reference sequence). The V gene lost 1 base and the J gene lost 8 bases, with 11 bases spanning the gap. The CDR3 loop reads CASSLDQGRGYTF. In DNA form, the CDR3 reads TGTGCCAGCAGCTTAGACCAGGGACGGGGCTACACCTTC.

This clone was seen once. The J gene is TRBJ1-2, the V gene TRBV14, with D uncertain. The germline V gene encodes CDR1 SGHDN and CDR2 FVKESK. The CDR3 is 12 residues long. V shed 4 bases and J shed 4 bases, with 7 bases lying between them. CDR3 loop: CASSLAFYGYTF. The DNA for the CDR3 is TGTGCCAGCAGCCTCGCCTTCTATGGCTACACCTTC.

This clone was detected only a few times. This chain uses TRBV27 with TRBJ2-7; D is possibly TRBD1 (5 bases). The length of the CDR3 is 14 residues. Germline CDR1 and CDR2: MNHEY and SMNVEV (reference sequence). Trimming cost V 0 bases and J 5 bases, with 11 bases left between them. Here the CDR3 reads CASSLSRRADEQYF. Written as DNA, the CDR3 is TGTGCCAGCAGTTTATCGCGCAGGGCCGACGAGCAGTACTTC.

This chain joins TRBV5-1 and TRBJ2-3, with 8 bases aligning to TRBD2. V lost 4 bases to trimming and J lost 1 base; unmatched junction nucleotides: 2. CDR3 length: 14 amino acids. Germline values: CDR1 SGHRS, CDR2 YFSETQ. CDR3 DNA: TGCGCCAGCAGCATAGCGGGACGCACAGATACGCAGTATTTT. Residues: CASSIAGRTDTQYF.

As regards this clone: Germline is not matched at one junction end, which may reflect a read error. The V call is TRBV7-7, the J call TRBJ2-2, with 8 bases lining up with TRBD1. CDR3 length equals 15 residues. Germline lookup yields CDR1 SSHAT and CDR2 FNYEAQ (reference sequence). This CDR3 is CASSLDRGGIGELFF. The CDR3 DNA sequence: TGTGCTAGCAGCTTAGACAGGGGAGGCATCGGGGAGCTGTTTTTT.